These 26 T cell receptor beta chains share one sample of origin, sequenced in a study of blood T cell repertoires in COVID-19. The data were produced by immunoSEQ multiplex PCR, yet TCRdb's version contains in-frame clones alone and is incomplete. The data show some 200,000 clones, 70% to 90% seen once. Sequencing used peripheral blood. The receptors originated from a man older than 75 with acute or convalescent COVID-19.

This clone was seen more than once but under ten times. Other nucleotide sequences from this sample produce the same CDR3. The V call is TRBV6-5, the J call TRBJ1-6; the match to TRBD1 covers 9 bases. CDR3 length: 13 residues. CDR1 is MNHEY, CDR2 SVGAGI, per germline. V shed 6 bases, J shed 6 bases, and the junction held 0 bases outside the gene matches. CDR3 region: CASRGQGNSPLHF. The DNA of the CDR3 is TGTGCCAGCAGGGGACAGGGTAATTCACCCCTCCACTTT.

J is TRBJ2-1 and V is TRBV10-3; the D is unclear. Trimming removed 0 bases at V and 2 bases at J, with 14 bases between. Germline CDR1 ENHRY, CDR2 SYGVKD. This CDR3 has 17 amino acids. The CDR3 sequence is CAISESTQHQAYNEQFF. CDR3 bases: TGTGCCATCAGTGAGTCGACACAACACCAGGCCTACAATGAGCAGTTCTTC.

CDR3 bases: TGTGCCAGTAGTATTTGGGACTCCAGCACGGACGGAAACACCATATATTTT. It is translated as CASSIWDSSTDGNTIYF. This chain links TRBV19 with TRBJ1-3; D is perhaps TRBD1 (5 bases). From germline, CDR1 is LNHDA and CDR2 SQIVND (reference sequence). This CDR3 contains 17 residues. With 3 bases removed from V and 4 bases from J, the gap between germline ends came to 19 bases.

This sequence joins TRBV19 and TRBJ2-1, with D perhaps matching TRBD1 (6 bases). Per the germline V gene, CDR1 is LNHDA and CDR2 is SQIVND (reference sequence). The CDR3 is 17 residues long. V lost 4 bases to trimming and J lost 8 bases, with 24 bases between them. DNA of the CDR3: TGTGCCAGTAGTACCAACAGGGTATTGGCTCCTCGGGATGAGCAGTTCTTC. Translation: CASSTNRVLAPRDEQFF.

The CDR3 sequence: CASRAGTNTTEAFF. The CDR3 DNA reads as TGTGCCAGCAGGGCCGGGACAAATACCACTGAAGCTTTCTTT. V and J are TRBV27 and TRBJ1-1, with D possibly TRBD1 on 6 matching bases. Per germline, CDR1 MNHEY and CDR2 SMNVEV (reference sequence). V was cut by 6 bases and J by 4 bases, with 15 bases left in between. This CDR3 comprises 14 residues.

The rearrangement joins TRBV11-3 to TRBJ2-5; TRBD2 is a possible D gene (6 bases). The CDR3 has 15 amino acids. Germline V gives CDR1 SGHNT, CDR2 YENEEA. Trimming left V 6 bases short and J 5 bases short, with 19 bases between. The CDR3 reads CASSSEGGGTETQYF. In nucleotides, the CDR3 is TGTGCCAGCAGTTCCGAGGGTGGAGGGACCGAGACCCAGTACTTC.

J is TRBJ2-3 and V is TRBV7-9; D is perhaps TRBD1 (6 bases). V was pared by 7 bases and J by 2 bases, with 10 bases between. The CDR3 has 13 residues. Germline CDR1 SEHNR, CDR2 FQNEAQ (reference sequence). CDR3 amino acids: CASTGQPTDTQYF. CDR3 nucleotides: TGTGCCAGCACGGGACAACCCACAGATACGCAGTATTTT.

The rearrangement uses TRBV27 and TRBJ1-1; no clear D. CDR3 length: 15 amino acids. The germline CDR1 and CDR2 sequences are MNHEY and SMNVEV (reference sequence). The V end was cut by 5 bases, the J end by 1 base, with 14 bases between. CDR3 sequence (DNA): TGTGCCAGCAGTCCAGGCAGCCCAAGGAACACTGAAGCTTTCTTT. This codes for CASSPGSPRNTEAFF.

The gene calls are TRBV7-2 and TRBJ2-1; no firm D call. V was clipped by 2 bases and J by 7 bases, with 6 bases between them. CDR1 is SGHTA, CDR2 FQGNSA, per germline. CDR3 size: 12 residues. CDR3 protein: CASSLLRNEQFF. The CDR3, as DNA: TGTGCCAGCAGCTTACTGCGAAATGAGCAGTTCTTC.

The J gene is TRBJ2-5, the V gene TRBV9; 8 bases align to TRBD1. Germline V gives CDR1 SGDLS, CDR2 YYNGEE. This CDR3 has 15 residues. V dropped 1 base and J dropped 1; count of bases not matched to a gene: 3. In DNA form, the CDR3 reads TGTGCCAGCAGCGTACGGACAGGGCCCCAAGAGACCCAGTACTTC. Its protein product is CASSVRTGPQETQYF. The variable domain in full, completed from reference TRBV9 and TRBJ2-5, reads DSGVTQTPKHLITATGQRVTLRCSPRSGDLSVYWYQQSLDQGLQFLIQYYNGEERAKGNILERFSAQQFPDLHSELNLSSLELGDSALYFCASSVRTGPQETQYFGPGTRLLVL.

The genes are TRBV4-2 and TRBJ1-2, with a possible D match to TRBD1 (5 bases). Germline V gene data show CDR1 as LGHNA and CDR2 as YNFKEQ. The CDR3 has 12 amino acids. V was pared by 8 bases and J by 6 bases, with 13 bases between. The CDR3 here is CASGGREDGYTF. In nucleotides, the CDR3 is TGTGCCAGCGGGGGACGGGAGGATGGCTACACCTTC.

The V gene is TRBV27, the J gene TRBJ1-1, with 8 bases fitting TRBD1. In germline, CDR1 is MNHEY, CDR2 SMNVEV (reference sequence). Trimming took 5 bases from V and 12 from J; bases not matched to a gene: 11. This CDR3 has 13 residues. The CDR3 protein is CASSGQGDRTTFF. DNA of the CDR3: TGTGCCAGCAGTGGCCAGGGGGACAGGACTACTTTCTTT.

This sequence joins TRBV6-5 and TRBJ2-7; 7 nucleotides agree with TRBD1. Germline V CDR1 and CDR2: MNHEY, SVGAGI. V shed 10 bases and J 6 bases; nucleotides not matched to a gene: 6. This CDR3 has 11 residues. CDR3: CAIDRVGEQYF. CDR3 nucleotide sequence: TGTGCCATTGACAGGGTAGGCGAGCAGTACTTC.

This chain connects TRBV18 to TRBJ2-2; the match to TRBD2 covers 13 bases. The CDR3 totals 17 residues. The germline CDR1 and CDR2 sequences are KGHSH and LQKENI. The V and J ends lost 6 bases and 4 bases, in that order; junction bases with no gene match: 8. The CDR3: CASSTPGLAGVTGELFF. Here the CDR3 DNA reads TGTGCCAGCTCTACACCCGGACTAGCGGGAGTCACCGGGGAGCTGTTTTTT.

The rearrangement links TRBV6-6 to TRBJ2-7, with TRBD2 identical over 7 bases. Per the germline V gene, CDR1 is MNHNY and CDR2 is SVGAGI (reference sequence). Trimming at V came to 6 bases and at J to 2 bases, leaving 7 bases not matched to a gene. CDR3 length: 14 residues. Written as DNA, the CDR3 is TGTGCCAGCAGGGGGGAGGGGTTTACCTACGAGCAGTACGTC. It is translated as CASRGEGFTYEQYV.

The chain links TRBV5-6 to TRBJ1-2; weak D call: TRBD1 (5 bases). V dropped 0 bases and J dropped 3 bases, with 9 bases sitting between them. The CDR3 length is 14 residues. Germline V gene sequence: CDR1 SGHDT, CDR2 YYEEEE. Here the CDR3 reads CASSLGQGHYGYTF. CDR3 nucleotides: TGTGCCAGCAGCTTGGGTCAGGGCCACTATGGCTACACCTTC.

This clone is a singleton in its sample. The J gene is TRBJ2-7, the V gene TRBV28; possible D gene TRBD2, 6 bases. Germline V gives CDR1 MDHEN, CDR2 SYDVKM. Deletions cut 7 bases from V and 2 bases from J, with 15 bases between. The CDR3 has 14 amino acids. The CDR3 protein is CASISSGGTYEQYF. For the CDR3, the DNA is TGTGCCAGCATTTCGTCTGGCGGGACCTACGAGCAGTACTTC.

The chain links TRBV5-1 to TRBJ2-1; 9 bases match TRBD1. The J segment lost 6 bases and the V segment lost 7 bases, leaving 17 bases of the junction unmatched. The germline CDR1 and CDR2 sequences are SGHRS and YFSETQ. The CDR3 spans 17 residues. CDR3 sequence: CASSPLGQGHFSNEQFF. The CDR3 DNA reads TGCGCCAGCTCACCCCTCGGACAGGGGCATTTCTCCAATGAGCAGTTCTTC.

CDR3 region: CASSFGQTSSYEQYF. CDR3 DNA: TGCGCCAGCAGCTTCGGCCAGACAAGCTCCTACGAGCAGTACTTC. The chain combines TRBV5-1 with TRBJ2-7; D is ambiguous. The CDR3 is made up of 15 amino acids. V was pared by 2 bases and J by 0 bases, with 12 bases between. The germline CDR1 and CDR2 sequences are SGHRS and YFSETQ.

The chain recombines TRBV5-1 with TRBJ2-3; 10 nucleotides align to TRBD2. Germline lookup yields CDR1 SGHRS and CDR2 YFSETQ. The CDR3 extends over 18 amino acids. With V trimmed by 0 bases and J by 0 bases, 7 bases remained unmatched. The CDR3, as DNA: TGCGCCAGCAGCTTGGGTCTAGCGGGAGCCACTAGCACAGATACGCAGTATTTT. Translated, it gives CASSLGLAGATSTDTQYF. The full variable domain, with the rest looked up from reference TRBV5-1 and TRBJ2-3, is KAGVTQTPRYLIKTRGQQVTLSCSPISGHRSVSWYQQTPGQGLQFLFEYFSETQRNKGNFPGRFSGRQFSNSRSEMNVSTLELGDSALYLCASSLGLAGATSTDTQYFGPGTRLTVL.

The chain joins TRBV5-1 to TRBJ2-5, with a weak D call TRBD1 (6 bases). CDR3 size: 15 residues. V lost 6 bases and J 5 bases, leaving 20 bases between the germline ends. Germline lookup yields CDR1 SGHRS and CDR2 YFSETQ. The CDR3 loop reads CASTQSRGSVETQYF. The CDR3 region has the DNA TGCGCCAGCACTCAGTCGAGGGGGTCCGTGGAGACCCAGTACTTC. The full variable domain, its missing parts supplied by reference TRBV5-1 and TRBJ2-5, is KAGVTQTPRYLIKTRGQQVTLSCSPISGHRSVSWYQQTPGQGLQFLFEYFSETQRNKGNFPGRFSGRQFSNSRSEMNVSTLELGDSALYLCASTQSRGSVETQYFGPGTRLLVL.

Note on this clone: Other DNA sequences in the sample encode the same CDR3. The V gene is TRBV6-5, the J gene TRBJ1-3; 8 bases match TRBD1. This CDR3 contains 16 residues. From germline, CDR1 is MNHEY and CDR2 SVGAGI. V lost 2 bases and J lost 4; bases outside the gene matches: 7. CDR3 sequence (DNA): TGTGCCAGCAGTTACGCCGGGACAGGTACCGGAAACACCATATATTTT. Translated: CASSYAGTGTGNTIYF.

This chain connects TRBV10-3 to TRBJ2-5, with no clear D. The CDR3 contains 13 residues. The V gene's germline CDR1 is ENHRY and CDR2 SYGVKD. V was cut by 2 bases and J by 2 bases, with 6 bases left in between. The CDR3 nucleotides read TGTGCCATCAGTGAGGGCCTGCAAGAGACCCAGTACTTC. Its translation: CAISEGLQETQYF.

This CDR3 reads CASSIGGLAQETQYF. The CDR3 DNA reads as TGTGCCAGTAGTATAGGAGGACTAGCGCAAGAGACCCAGTACTTC. The V gene is TRBV19, the J gene TRBJ2-5, with 9 bases lining up with TRBD2. This CDR3 region has 15 residues. Trimming removed 1 base from V and 2 bases from J; junction bases left unmatched: 2. Germline values: CDR1 LNHDA, CDR2 SQIVND (reference sequence).

This chain links TRBV27 with TRBJ1-1; no clear D. The CDR3 runs to 13 residues. CDR1 and CDR2 from the germline V gene are MNHEY and SMNVEV (reference sequence). The ends were cut back, 2 bases at V and 9 bases at J, with 13 bases in the middle. In DNA form, the CDR3 reads TGTGCCAGCAGTTTAACCAGGTCTGTTAAAGCTTTCTTT. Residues: CASSLTRSVKAFF.

The chain recombines TRBV5-1 with TRBJ1-5; unclear D gene. Deletions cut 4 bases from V and 2 bases from J, with 7 bases between. There are 13 residues in the CDR3. Germline V CDR1 and CDR2: SGHRS, YFSETQ. CDR3 residues: CASSPQGNQPQHF. DNA of the CDR3: TGCGCCAGCAGCCCCCAGGGCAATCAGCCCCAGCATTTT.